This T cell receptor beta chain was identified during a study of cytomegalovirus exposure and HLA in healthy donors. Researchers ran the PCR with 60 Vbeta and 13 Jbeta primers. Measured with immunoSEQ multiplex PCR; TCRdb has only the in-frame clones, and not every one. Its clone listing holds over 60,000 clones. Study outcomes and limitations: TCR beta V- and J-gene trimming, according to a later analysis, was linked to a missense DCLRE1C variant. According to an earlier analysis, most TCR beta V segments yielded productive rearrangements about 90% or about 30% of the time.

Concerning this clone itself: Its antigen is still unknown.

V dropped 5 bases and J dropped 6; count of bases not matched to a gene: 10. The CDR3 extends over 15 amino acids. The germline gives CDR1 SGHTA, CDR2 FQGNSA. This sequence was found in a female donor in good health and CMV-seropositive. The genes are TRBV7-2 and TRBJ1-1, with 9 bases identical to TRBD1. The sequenced sample consisted of PBMCs. The CDR3 is CASSTGGTGMAEAFF. In DNA form, the CDR3 reads TGTGCCAGCAGCACGGGAGGGACAGGGATGGCTGAAGCTTTCTTT.